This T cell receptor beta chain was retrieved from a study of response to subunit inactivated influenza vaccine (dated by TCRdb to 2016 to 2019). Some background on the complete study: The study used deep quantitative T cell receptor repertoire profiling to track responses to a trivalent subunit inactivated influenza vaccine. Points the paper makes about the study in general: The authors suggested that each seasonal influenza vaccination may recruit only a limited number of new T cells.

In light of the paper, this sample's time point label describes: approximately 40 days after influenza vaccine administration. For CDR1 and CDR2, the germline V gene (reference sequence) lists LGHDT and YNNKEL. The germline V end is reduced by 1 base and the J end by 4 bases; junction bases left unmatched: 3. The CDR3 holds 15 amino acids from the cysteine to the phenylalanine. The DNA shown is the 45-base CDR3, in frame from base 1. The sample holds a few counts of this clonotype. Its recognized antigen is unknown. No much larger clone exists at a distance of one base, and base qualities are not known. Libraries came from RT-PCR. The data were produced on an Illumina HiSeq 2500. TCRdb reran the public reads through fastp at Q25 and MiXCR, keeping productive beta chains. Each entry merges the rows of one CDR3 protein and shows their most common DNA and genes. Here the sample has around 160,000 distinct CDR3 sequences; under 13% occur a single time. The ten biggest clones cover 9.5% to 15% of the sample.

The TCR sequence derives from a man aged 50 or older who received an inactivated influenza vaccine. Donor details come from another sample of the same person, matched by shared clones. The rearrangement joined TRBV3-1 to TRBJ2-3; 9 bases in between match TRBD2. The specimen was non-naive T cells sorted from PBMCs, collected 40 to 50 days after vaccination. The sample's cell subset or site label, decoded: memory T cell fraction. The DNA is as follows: TGTGCCAGCAGCCAAGTAGCGGGAGCGGCAGATACGCAGTATTTT. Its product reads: CASSQVAGAADTQYF.